The next 21 T cell receptor beta chains were all read from a single sample in a study of shared clonotypes between healthy human individuals. Sequenced by immunoSEQ multiplex PCR; TCRdb stores in-frame clones only, minus some. Seen here are hundreds of thousands of clones, approximately 92% observed once, and the top ten hold 24%. CD45RO-negative cells were positively selected for CCR7, leaving out terminally differentiated effector memory CD45RA+ cells. Material for sequencing was naive CD8+ T cells sorted from blood. These receptor sequences come from a man aged 30 to 45 in good health.

This clone was recorded once. V is TRBV10-3 and J is TRBJ2-5, with D perhaps TRBD1 or TRBD2 (7 bases each). Germline-derived CDR1 and CDR2 are ENHRY and SYGVKD. This CDR3 is 13 amino acids long. Trimming left V 10 bases short and J 1 base short, with 13 bases between. The CDR3 loop is CATRGDSQETQYF. The CDR3 nucleotides read TGTGCCACCCGGGGGGACAGCCAAGAGACCCAGTACTTC.

This clone has only one observation. The chain employs TRBV11-2 and TRBJ2-7; D might be TRBD1 (5 bases). The CDR3 sequence is 17 residues long. V was clipped by 2 bases and J by 1 base, with 18 bases between them. Germline-derived CDR1 and CDR2 are SGHAT and FQNNGV. In DNA form, the CDR3 reads TGTGCCAGCAGCTTATTGTCCAGGACAACAATTTCCTACGAGCAGTACTTC. Its protein product is CASSLLSRTTISYEQYF.

J is TRBJ2-7 and V is TRBV28, with unresolved D. Trimming took 3 bases from V and 3 from J, leaving 15 bases between them. CDR1 is MDHEN and CDR2 is SYDVKM in the germline V gene. This CDR3 comprises 15 residues. The CDR3: CASSLDVKVIYEQYF. Here the CDR3 DNA reads TGTGCCAGCAGTTTGGACGTAAAGGTGATCTACGAGCAGTACTTC.

This clone showed up just a few times. This sequence joins TRBV11-2 and TRBJ1-1; possibly TRBD1 for D (5 bases). The CDR3 length is 14 residues. The germline V gene encodes CDR1 SGHAT and CDR2 FQNNGV. The V and J ends lost 4 bases and 1 base respectively, with 10 bases between them. CDR3 in DNA: TGTGCCAGCAGCTCGAGACAGCGGAACACTGAAGCTTTCTTT. It specifies CASSSRQRNTEAFF. Based on the CDR3 plus reference TRBV11-2 and TRBJ1-1, the full variable domain is EAGVAQSPRYKIIEKRQSVAFWCNPISGHATLYWYQQILGQGPKLLIQFQNNGVVDDSQLPKDRFSAERLKGVDSTLKIQPAKLEDSAVYLCASSSRQRNTEAFFGQGTRLTVV.

This chain uses TRBV19 with TRBJ2-7, with 10 positions matching TRBD1. This CDR3 has 16 amino acids. V shed 6 bases, J shed 3 bases, and the junction held 11 bases outside the gene matches. Germline lookup yields CDR1 LNHDA and CDR2 SQIVND (reference sequence). This CDR3 reads CASSLRGTGALYEQYF. The CDR3 region has the DNA TGTGCCAGTAGCTTAAGGGGGACAGGGGCACTCTACGAGCAGTACTTC.

The chain couples TRBV7-9 to TRBJ2-3; the match to TRBD2 covers 14 bases. Trimming at V came to 4 bases and at J to 4 bases, leaving 13 bases not matched to a gene. CDR3 length equals 19 residues. Per the germline V gene, CDR1 is SEHNR and CDR2 is FQNEAQ (reference sequence). CDR3 nucleotides: TGTGCCAGCAGCTCTCCCGGGACTAGCGGGAGAAGTGAGGCAGATACGCAGTATTTT. It encodes CASSSPGTSGRSEADTQYF.

The J gene is TRBJ2-6, the V gene TRBV4-1; D remains ambiguous. The CDR3 extends over 15 amino acids. The germline V gene has CDR1 MGHRA and CDR2 YSYEKL. V was pared by 4 bases and J by 6 bases, with 13 bases between. The CDR3 DNA sequence: TGCGCCAGCAGCCCCGGCGGCGCCCTGGCCAACGTCCTGACTTTC. Its translation is CASSPGGALANVLTF.

The V and J genes are TRBV7-9 and TRBJ2-1; D may correspond to TRBD1 or TRBD2 (5 bases each). This CDR3 comprises 14 residues. Germline V gene sequence: CDR1 SEHNR, CDR2 FQNEAQ (reference sequence). Trimming cost V 8 bases and J 0 bases, with 11 bases left between them. The CDR3 loop reads CASSGTSSYNEQFF. DNA for the CDR3: TGTGCCAGCTCAGGGACCAGCTCCTACAATGAGCAGTTCTTC.

The rearrangement links TRBV14 to TRBJ1-2, with unresolved D. The CDR3 extends over 15 amino acids. Trimming took off 1 base at V and 4 bases at J, with 13 bases between the two ends. CDR1 is SGHDN, CDR2 FVKESK, per germline. The CDR3 protein is CASSQVGMAVYGYTF. CDR3 coding DNA: TGTGCCAGCAGCCAAGTTGGCATGGCAGTCTATGGCTACACCTTC.

The chain combines TRBV6-5 with TRBJ2-7; 7 nucleotides line up with TRBD2. V gave up 7 bases and J gave up 1 base; unmatched junction bases: 1. Per the germline V gene, CDR1 is MNHEY and CDR2 is SVGAGI. The CDR3 has 12 residues. For the CDR3, the DNA is TGTGCCAGCACGGGGGGATCCTACGAGCAGTACTTC. This translates into CASTGGSYEQYF.

V gene TRBV2 combines with J gene TRBJ2-2; 7 bases match TRBD1. Germline CDR1 is SNHLY and CDR2 is FYNNEI. The CDR3 has 16 residues. The J segment lost 0 bases and the V segment lost 9 bases, leaving 10 bases of the junction unmatched. As DNA, the CDR3 is TGTGCCAGATCACGAGGGGGCCCCTCGAACACCGGGGAGCTGTTTTTT. Its protein is CARSRGGPSNTGELFF. Drawing the rest from reference TRBV2 and TRBJ2-2, the complete variable domain is EPEVTQTPSHQVTQMGQEVILRCVPISNHLYFYWYRQILGQKVEFLVSFYNNEISEKSEIFDDQFSVERPDGSNFTLKIRSTKLEDSAMYFCARSRGGPSNTGELFFGEGSRLTVL.

V gene TRBV9 combines with J gene TRBJ2-2, with D possibly matching TRBD1 (5 bases). The CDR3 totals 15 residues. V gave up 4 bases and J gave up 1 base, with 11 bases separating them. CDR1 and CDR2 from the germline V gene are SGDLS and YYNGEE. The CDR3 sequence: CASSPIDRNTGELFF. The CDR3 DNA reads as TGTGCCAGCAGCCCGATCGACAGGAACACCGGGGAGCTGTTTTTT.

This clone was detected only a few times. This sequence joins TRBV7-9 and TRBJ1-5; D is undetermined. The ends were cut back, 5 bases at V and 3 bases at J, with 11 bases in the middle. Looked up from germline, CDR1 is SEHNR and CDR2 is FQNEAQ (reference sequence). This CDR3 contains 14 residues. The CDR3 spells CASSGGGSNQPQHF. Here the CDR3 DNA reads TGTGCCAGCAGCGGTGGCGGATCCAATCAGCCCCAGCATTTT. Together with reference TRBV7-9 and TRBJ1-5, the CDR3 gives the full variable domain: DTGVSQNPRHKITKRGQNVTFRCDPISEHNRLYWYRQTLGQGPEFLTYFQNEAQLEKSRLLSDRFSAERPKGSFSTLEIQRTEQGDSAMYLCASSGGGSNQPQHFGDGTRLSIL.

The chain links TRBV15 to TRBJ2-1, with 14 bases matching TRBD2. The germline CDR1 and CDR2 sequences are LNHNV and YYDKDF (reference sequence). This CDR3 region has 15 residues. After removal of 8 bases from V and 8 bases from J, the junction contained 8 bases not matched to a gene. CDR3 sequence (DNA): TGTGCCACCGCCCGGGGACTAGCGGGAGTTGATGAGCAGTTCTTC. Translation: CATARGLAGVDEQFF. Drawing the rest from reference TRBV15 and TRBJ2-1, the complete variable domain is DAMVIQNPRYQVTQFGKPVTLSCSQTLNHNVMYWYQQKSSQAPKLLFHYYDKDFNNEADTPDNFQSRRPNTSFCFLDIRSPGLGDTAMYLCATARGLAGVDEQFFGPGTRLTVL.

The chain joins TRBV2 to TRBJ1-2; D gene ambiguous. The CDR3 covers 15 residues. Germline V gene data show CDR1 as SNHLY and CDR2 as FYNNEI. V shed 6 bases and J shed 8 bases, with 22 bases lying between them. CDR3 nucleotides: TGTGCCAGCAGCCGAATCATGGTTGTCACAGCAGGCTACACCTTC. Translated: CASSRIMVVTAGYTF.

The chain has TRBV6-5 and TRBJ2-5; D gene uncertain. The V and J ends lost 0 bases and 3 bases respectively, with 14 bases between them. Per germline, CDR1 MNHEY and CDR2 SVGAGI. The CDR3 is 16 residues long. The CDR3 sequence is CASSYSGQAPKETQYF. The CDR3 DNA follows: TGTGCCAGCAGTTACTCTGGGCAGGCGCCGAAAGAGACCCAGTACTTC.

The gene calls are TRBV9 and TRBJ1-2, with D perhaps matching TRBD1 (5 bases). The ends were cut back, 4 bases at V and 3 bases at J, with 19 bases in the middle. This CDR3 has 16 residues. Germline loops: CDR1 SGDLS, CDR2 YYNGEE. The CDR3 spells CASSPQSQTGHYGYTF. For the CDR3, the DNA is TGTGCCAGCAGCCCCCAATCGCAGACGGGGCACTATGGCTACACCTTC.

The sample holds one count of this clone. DNA of the CDR3: TGTGCCAGCAGCGTAGGAAGCTCAGCTGGGGAGACCCAGTACTTC. Its protein is CASSVGSSAGETQYF. The chain links TRBV9 to TRBJ2-5; D unresolved. The V and J ends lost 0 bases and 5 bases respectively, with 14 bases between them. This CDR3 contains 15 residues. Germline V lookup: CDR1 SGDLS, CDR2 YYNGEE.

This clone occurred once. The chain recombines TRBV29-1 with TRBJ1-1; D is unresolved. Germline assignment: CDR1 SQVTM and CDR2 ANQGSEA. The CDR3 has 12 amino acids. Trimming left V 3 bases short and J 6 bases short, with 11 bases between. CDR3 bases: TGCAGCGTTGACGTTGAGCCGCCTGAAGCTTTCTTT. As protein: CSVDVEPPEAFF.

This clone appeared a few times. The rearrangement uses TRBV9 and TRBJ1-5, with TRBD1 identical over 7 bases. Losses at the gene ends were 3 bases for V and 5 bases for J; bases not matched to a gene: 8. Germline V gene lookup returns CDR1 SGDLS and CDR2 YYNGEE. The CDR3 is 15 amino acids. The CDR3 spells CASSGGQQGHQPQHF. The CDR3 region has the DNA TGTGCCAGCAGCGGAGGGCAACAGGGGCATCAGCCCCAGCATTTT.

The V gene is TRBV7-9, the J gene TRBJ2-3; D is uncertain. The CDR3 consists of 14 residues. The germline V gene has CDR1 SEHNR and CDR2 FQNEAQ (reference sequence). V was trimmed by 1 base and J by 4 bases, leaving 9 bases between them. The chain's CDR3 is CASSLVEHADTQYF. Written as DNA, the CDR3 is TGTGCCAGCAGCTTAGTGGAGCATGCAGATACGCAGTATTTT. Full variable domain (outside the CDR3, taken from reference TRBV7-9 and TRBJ2-3): DTGVSQNPRHKITKRGQNVTFRCDPISEHNRLYWYRQTLGQGPEFLTYFQNEAQLEKSRLLSDRFSAERPKGSFSTLEIQRTEQGDSAMYLCASSLVEHADTQYFGPGTRLTVL.